What follows are 10 T cell receptor beta chains derived from one specimen sequenced in a study of post-analysis software for immune sequencing data. General study findings and limits: With TRBV5-6, TRBV5-1 and TRBV20-1 included, about five TRBV segments were more frequent in patients than in controls.

Tagging with unique molecular identifiers was a feature of the TCR beta cDNA libraries. TCRdb passed the PCR reads through MiXCR, listing each CDR3 protein once. The sample includes almost 700,000 distinct CDR3 sequences, approximately 60% of them seen just once. These receptors are not linked to any known antigen. The material sequenced was blood. The receptors were gathered from a girl aged 2 to 10 with multiple sclerosis.

V and J are TRBV12-3 or TRBV12-4 and TRBJ1-2, with a tentative D call TRBD1 (6 bases). The V and J ends lost 5 bases and 6 bases respectively, with 16 bases between them. This CDR3 contains 14 residues. CDR3 protein: CASSRDMSGHGYTF. Written as DNA, the CDR3 is TGTGCCAGCAGTAGGGACATGTCCGGGCATGGCTACACCTTC.

Written as DNA, the CDR3 is TGTGCCAGCAGCCTAACGGGACAGGGTAAAAACATTCAGTACTTC. Protein: CASSLTGQGKNIQYF. This chain uses TRBV6-1 with TRBJ2-4; 9 bases are a match to TRBD1. The V and J ends lost 6 bases and 4 bases, in that order; junction bases with no gene match: 7. This CDR3 comprises 15 residues. The germline V gene encodes CDR1 MNHNS and CDR2 SASEGT.

This rearrangement joins TRBV12-3 or TRBV12-4 to TRBJ1-1, with 7 positions matching TRBD1. The CDR3 consists of 14 residues. After removal of 3 bases from V and 5 bases from J, the junction contained 6 bases not matched to a gene. DNA of the CDR3: TGTGCCAGCAGTTTGACAGGGCAGGGAACTGAAGCTTTCTTT. Translation: CASSLTGQGTEAFF.

The rearrangement joins TRBV10-3 to TRBJ2-5; D possibly corresponds to TRBD2 (5 bases). The assigned J gene may be wrong: the sequence end matches TRBJ2-7 better. The CDR3 contains 15 residues. Germline CDR1 is ENHRY and CDR2 is SYGVKD. The CDR3 sequence: CAIREARYPPSEQYF. The CDR3 region has the DNA TGTGCCATCAGGGAGGCCAGGTACCCACCGAGCGAGCAGTACTTC.

The chain joins TRBV20-1 to TRBJ2-5; 10 nucleotides match TRBD1. Germline assignment: CDR1 DFQATT and CDR2 SNEGSKA (reference sequence). This CDR3 is 11 amino acids long. The V gene end was trimmed by 5 bases and the J gene end by 11 bases; junction bases not matched to a gene: 5. CDR3 sequence (DNA): TGCAGTGCTTGGACAGGGGGGGAGCAGTACTTC. Protein: CSAWTGGEQYF.

This clonotype was observed a handful of times. This chain uses TRBV2 with TRBJ2-1; 10 nucleotides align to TRBD2. This CDR3 contains 15 residues. After removal of 6 bases from V and 8 bases from J, the junction contained 10 bases not matched to a gene. CDR1 and CDR2 (germline): SNHLY, FYNNEI. CDR3 protein: CASSLLAGSSYEQFF. DNA for the CDR3: TGTGCCAGCAGCCTACTAGCGGGATCTTCGTATGAGCAGTTCTTC.

This rearrangement joins TRBV6-2 or TRBV6-3 to TRBJ2-4, with D unclear. Germline assignment: CDR1 MNHEY and CDR2 SVGEGT. V lost 1 base and J lost 0, with 10 bases in between. CDR3 length: 16 residues. The CDR3 region has the DNA TGTGCCAGCAGTTACTTCCCCTCGGGAGCCAAAAACATTCAGTACTTC. Amino acids: CASSYFPSGAKNIQYF.

The chain recombines TRBV12-3 or TRBV12-4 with TRBJ2-3; tentatively, D is TRBD1 (5 bases). This CDR3 contains 14 residues. Trimming left V 6 bases short and J 4 bases short, with 14 bases between. The CDR3 bases are TGTGCCAGCAGCCGCGACAGTGGGGCAGATACGCAGTATTTT. This sequence encodes CASSRDSGADTQYF.

This clonotype was seen a handful of times. The chain has TRBV7-3 and TRBJ2-1; D call uncertain. Germline CDR1 reads SGHTA; CDR2 reads FQGTGA. Trimming pared 5 bases from V and 9 bases from J, leaving 17 bases between. The CDR3 has 14 residues. The DNA for the CDR3 is TGTGCCAGCAGCCAGGCCAATTCCTTGGGTGAGCAGTTCTTC. This gives the protein CASSQANSLGEQFF.

The gene calls are TRBV20-1 and TRBJ2-7; 8 bases align to TRBD2. The better agreement between TRBJ2-5 and the DNA end casts doubt on the J call. Germline lookup yields CDR1 DFQATT and CDR2 SNEGSKA (reference sequence). The CDR3 sequence is 13 residues long. In DNA, the CDR3 is TGCAGTGCTAGCGGGGGGGCCGCTGAGACCCAGTACTTC. This gives the protein CSASGGAAETQYF.